The 18 T cell receptor beta chains in this list originate from one sample, sequenced in a study of T cells after yellow fever vaccination. Each CDR3 protein gets one entry after TCRdb re-called the 5' RACE reads with MiXCR. This table holds a few hundred thousand distinct CDR3 sequences, 8.7% found once. The sample here was PBMCs, taken on the day of the first yellow fever vaccination. These receptors were taken from a man younger than 30 who received the YFV17D yellow fever vaccine.

The chain joins TRBV6-5 to TRBJ2-7; TRBD1 matches 9 bases. The J segment lost 7 bases and the V segment lost 0 bases, leaving 7 bases of the junction unmatched. The length of the CDR3 is 15 residues. Germline loops: CDR1 MNHEY, CDR2 SVGAGI. In DNA, the CDR3 is TGTGCCAGCAGTTACTCGTTAGGACAGGGGCGTGAGCAGTACGTC. Amino acids: CASSYSLGQGREQYV.

The chain has TRBV4-1 and TRBJ1-6, with 10 bases identical to TRBD1. This CDR3 spans 14 amino acids. The V segment lost 5 bases and the J segment 10 bases; nucleotides outside the gene matches: 5. Germline CDR1 MGHRA, CDR2 YSYEKL. Here the CDR3 reads CASSSGTGESPLHF. The CDR3 nucleotides read TGCGCCAGCAGCTCCGGGACAGGGGAATCACCCCTCCACTTT.

The chain carries TRBV6-2 or TRBV6-3 and TRBJ2-2; TRBD2 matches 9 bases. Trimming took 2 bases from V and 1 from J; bases not matched to a gene: 8. The CDR3 sequence is 18 residues long. Germline V CDR1 and CDR2: MNHEY, SVGEGT. The CDR3 bases are TGTGCCAGCAGTTACCCAACAGCGGGGGGCCGGAACACCGGGGAGCTGTTTTTT. It codes for CASSYPTAGGRNTGELFF.

The chain employs TRBV5-6 and TRBJ1-3, with D unresolved. CDR3 length: 15 residues. Germline V gene data show CDR1 as SGHDT and CDR2 as YYEEEE. Trimming left V 2 bases short and J 0 bases short, with 9 bases between. CDR3: CASSLAGVSGNTIYF. CDR3 sequence (DNA): TGTGCCAGCAGCTTAGCAGGAGTCTCTGGAAACACCATATATTTT.

This clonotype was seen ten or more times. This chain connects TRBV12-3 or TRBV12-4 to TRBJ2-5; D gene uncertain. The CDR3 is 14 amino acids. V gave up 1 base and J gave up 1 base, with 7 bases separating them. CDR3 sequence reads: CASSLVGSQETQYF. The CDR3 nucleotides read TGTGCCAGCAGTTTAGTGGGCAGCCAAGAGACCCAGTACTTC.

This clonotype has at least ten counts. The rearrangement links TRBV11-2 to TRBJ1-1, with D possibly being TRBD1 (6 bases). Germline V gene data show CDR1 as SGHAT and CDR2 as FQNNGV. The germline V and J ends were trimmed by 2 bases and 5 bases, with 12 bases remaining between them. The CDR3 length is 14 residues. CDR3 DNA sequence: TGTGCCAGCAGCTTACTAGGGGGAGGGACTGAAGCTTTCTTT. This sequence encodes CASSLLGGGTEAFF.

This clonotype was counted only a few times. The rearrangement links TRBV3-1 to TRBJ1-2; D remains unclear. The germline V and J ends were trimmed by 3 bases and 3 bases, with 14 bases remaining between them. CDR1 and CDR2 (germline): LGHDT, YNNKEL (reference sequence). The CDR3 is 15 amino acids. CDR3: CASSHLRTDDYGYTF. CDR3 nucleotide sequence: TGTGCCAGCAGCCACCTGAGGACGGATGACTATGGCTACACCTTC. Full variable domain (outside the CDR3, taken from reference TRBV3-1 and TRBJ1-2): DTAVSQTPKYLVTQMGNDKSIKCEQNLGHDTMYWYKQDSKKFLKIMFSYNNKELIINETVPNRFSPKSPDKAHLNLHINSLELGDSAVYFCASSHLRTDDYGYTFGSGTRLTVV.

The rearrangement links TRBV18 to TRBJ1-1, with TRBD1 as a possible D gene (6 bases). V gave up 0 bases and J gave up 4 bases, with 12 bases separating them. The CDR3 has 15 amino acids. Looked up from germline, CDR1 is KGHSH and CDR2 is LQKENI. The CDR3 spells CASSPPAGVGTEAFF. The CDR3 DNA follows: TGTGCCAGCTCACCACCGGCAGGGGTGGGCACTGAAGCTTTCTTT.

This clonotype has only a few counts. The V call is TRBV24-1, the J call TRBJ2-2; 9 nucleotides line up with TRBD1. The CDR3 covers 17 residues. CDR1 and CDR2 (germline): KGHDR, SFDVKD. V shed 4 bases, J shed 6 bases, and the junction held 11 bases outside the gene matches. The CDR3 nucleotides are TGTGCCACCAGTGACGCCCGGGACAGGGTTGGCGCCGGGGAGCTGTTTTTT. Its translation: CATSDARDRVGAGELFF.

This clonotype was found a few times. The chain couples TRBV4-3 to TRBJ2-7, with TRBD1 identical over 12 bases. Germline CDR1 and CDR2: LGHNA and YSLEER. Trimming removed 3 bases from V and 5 bases from J; junction bases left unmatched: 5. This CDR3 has 15 residues. This CDR3 reads CASSHCRDRGHEQYF. The CDR3 DNA sequence: TGCGCCAGCAGCCACTGCCGGGACAGGGGGCACGAGCAGTACTTC.

This clonotype came up a few times. The gene calls are TRBV4-1 and TRBJ2-4; 15 positions agree with TRBD2. The CDR3 runs to 16 residues. Germline CDR1 reads MGHRA; CDR2 reads YSYEKL. V trimming: 3 bases; J trimming: 8 bases; junction bases outside the gene matches: 5. CDR3 sequence reads: CASSQERTSGGDIQYF. The CDR3 nucleotides are TGCGCCAGCAGCCAGGAACGGACTAGCGGGGGGGACATTCAGTACTTC.

This chain uses TRBV6-6 with TRBJ2-3; D unresolved. The CDR3 has 13 amino acids. Germline V lookup: CDR1 MNHNY, CDR2 SVGAGI (reference sequence). V shed 8 bases and J shed 0 bases, with 9 bases lying between them. The DNA of the CDR3 is TGTGCCAGCGGGCTAGAGAGCACAGATACGCAGTATTTT. Protein: CASGLESTDTQYF.

This clonotype was seen repeatedly, ten times or more. The chain employs TRBV2 and TRBJ2-7; D unresolved. CDR3 length: 11 amino acids. V was clipped by 7 bases and J by 2 bases, with 6 bases between them. Germline CDR1 SNHLY, CDR2 FYNNEI. Here the CDR3 DNA reads TGTGCCAGCACGGTCGCCTACGAGCAGTACTTC. Its translation: CASTVAYEQYF.

This clonotype was picked up many times. The chain links TRBV5-5 to TRBJ1-1; D ambiguous. Trimming removed 4 bases from V and 0 bases from J, with 10 bases in between. Germline lookup yields CDR1 SGHKS and CDR2 YYEKEE (reference sequence). The CDR3 has 14 amino acids. This chain's CDR3 is CASSAKFLNTEAFF. The CDR3 DNA follows: TGTGCCAGCAGCGCCAAATTTTTGAACACTGAAGCTTTCTTT.

This clonotype was observed a single time. The chain recombines TRBV28 with TRBJ1-1; the D is unclear. Germline V gives CDR1 MDHEN, CDR2 SYDVKM. This CDR3 has 16 amino acids. Trimming shortened V by 7 bases and J by 0 bases, and 18 bases separated the two germline ends. The CDR3 reads CASNPAGPPMNTEAFF. DNA of the CDR3: TGTGCCAGCAACCCCGCGGGCCCCCCTATGAACACTGAAGCTTTCTTT.

In its sample, this clonotype was seen a few times. This chain connects TRBV28 to TRBJ2-5, with no clear D. CDR1 MDHEN and CDR2 SYDVKM come from the germline V gene. V dropped 5 bases and J dropped 4 bases, with 14 bases sitting between them. The CDR3 contains 14 residues. The chain's CDR3 is CASSPPVAPETQYF. The CDR3 DNA sequence: TGTGCCAGCAGTCCCCCGGTGGCCCCAGAGACCCAGTACTTC.

This clonotype was seen a few times. The V call is TRBV7-6, the J call TRBJ1-1; possible D gene TRBD1, 6 bases. The CDR3 has 14 amino acids. The germline V gene has CDR1 SGHVS and CDR2 FNYEAQ. Trimming took 5 bases from V and 3 from J, leaving 13 bases between them. CDR3 DNA sequence: TGTGCCAGCAGCGGGGGCCCAGGCTACACTGAAGCTTTCTTT. Amino acid sequence: CASSGGPGYTEAFF.

This clonotype was counted a few times. The chain uses TRBV5-1 and TRBJ2-3; 7 nucleotides agree with TRBD2. CDR3 size: 17 residues. The germline CDR1 and CDR2 sequences are SGHRS and YFSETQ. Trimming took 1 base from V and 3 from J; bases not matched to a gene: 11. For the CDR3, the DNA is TGCGCCAGCAGCTTGTTGTCGGCGGGGGAATGGACAGATACGCAGTATTTT. It encodes CASSLLSAGEWTDTQYF.